This entry concerns a single TCR beta chain. TCRdb reprocessed the RT-PCR reads with MiXCR, giving one entry per CDR3 protein. The data show about 200,000 distinct CDR3 sequences, with around 40% seen just once and 11% held by the top ten. The data originate from a study of patients and donors after allogeneic stem cell transplantation. This TCR was sampled from a human donor who was either an allogeneic HSCT recipient or a stem cell or donor lymphocyte infusion donor (not recorded which). It is not recorded whose cells these are; they may come from a transplant donor. Sample: blood, either unsorted or a sorted T cell fraction (not recorded which).

In DNA, the CDR3 is TGTGCCAGCAGCACGCCGGCCCCCGTGACAGGGAAATACCAAGAGACCCAGTACTTC. It yields the protein CASSTPAPVTGKYQETQYF. The V call is TRBV5-5, the J call TRBJ2-5; 7 positions agree with TRBD1. Germline CDR1 is SGHKS and CDR2 is YYEKEE (reference sequence). V dropped 4 bases and J dropped 0; count of bases not matched to a gene: 18. The CDR3 sequence is 19 residues long.